This TCR beta chain was identified during a study of CXCR3-negative and CXCR3-positive naive CD8 T cells. Within the CD8+ T cell compartment, naive cells were CD45RO-CCR7+CD27+CD95-. CDR1 and CDR2 from the germline V gene are SGHVS and FNYEAQ. This CDR3 spans 14 amino acids. Via 5' RACE with UMI labels, TRB cDNA libraries were prepared. No DNA is given; TCRdb re-called the 5' RACE reads and lists each CDR3 protein once. This listing includes 43,000 or so distinct CDR3 sequences. The sample comprised naive CXCR3- CD8+ T cells from blood. As for subset: CD45RO-CCR7+CD27+CD95- naive CD8+ T cells lacking CXCR3 (TNR3-). The receptor comes from a human donor in good health. Some clones in this sample may be carry-over from other donors' samples. V gene TRBV7-6 combines with J gene TRBJ2-7; TCRdb's D gene call, TRBD2, goes unchecked for lack of DNA. This CDR3 is CASSPIAGSYEQYF.